Following are 24 T cell receptor beta chains from one sample sequenced in a study. TCRdb re-analysed the 5' RACE reads in MiXCR, keeping a single row per CDR3 protein. The sample has more than 55,000 distinct CDR3 sequences, about 26% seen once. Treg sorting used a CD4+CD25+CD127-/low gate. The sequencing input was tumor-infiltrating Tregs sorted from the breast tumor. The source of these receptors is a female donor with breast cancer.

Worth noting for this clonotype: A much bigger clone sits one base away, suggesting this may be a read error. The V call is TRBV9, the J call TRBJ2-7; no firm D call. This CDR3 spans 11 amino acids. Trimming removed 5 bases at V and 4 bases at J, with 7 bases between. CDR1 and CDR2 (germline): SGDLS, YYNGEE. CDR3: CASSARYEQYF. Written as DNA, the CDR3 is TGTGCCAGCAGTGCCAGGTACGAGCAGTACTTC.

There are many counts of this clonotype. The chain is built from TRBV9 and TRBJ2-7, with a weak D call TRBD2 (5 bases). Germline values: CDR1 SGDLS, CDR2 YYNGEE. This CDR3 is built from 15 residues. V was pared by 0 bases and J by 0 bases, with 10 bases between. CDR3 residues: CASSVGTQSSYEQYF. For the CDR3, the DNA is TGTGCCAGCAGCGTAGGGACTCAAAGCTCCTACGAGCAGTACTTC.

This clonotype was found a few times. This chain uses TRBV7-9 with TRBJ2-1; 7 nucleotides align to TRBD2. Looked up from germline, CDR1 is SEHNR and CDR2 is FQNEAQ (reference sequence). V lost 5 bases and J lost 10; bases outside the gene matches: 14. CDR3 size: 15 residues. CDR3 sequence (DNA): TGTGCCAGCAGCGCCTCGGCGGTAGCGGGTAGCGAGCAGTTCTTC. It translates to CASSASAVAGSEQFF.

The sample holds a few counts of this clonotype. V usage is TRBV5-4 and J usage is TRBJ2-1, with a possible D match to TRBD2 (5 bases). Germline V CDR1 and CDR2: SGHNT, YYREEE (reference sequence). This CDR3 has 13 amino acids. Trimming took off 4 bases at V and 3 bases at J, with 8 bases between the two ends. The CDR3 is CASSPRGYNEQFF. The CDR3 nucleotides are TGTGCCAGCAGCCCCCGGGGCTACAATGAGCAGTTCTTC.

J is TRBJ1-1 and V is TRBV2, with TRBD1 matching over 8 bases. The V gene end was trimmed by 7 bases and the J gene end by 4 bases; junction bases not matched to a gene: 8. This CDR3 has 14 residues. Germline V gene sequence: CDR1 SNHLY, CDR2 FYNNEI. The CDR3: CASTPQGAATEAFF. The DNA for the CDR3 is TGTGCCAGCACCCCCCAGGGGGCGGCCACTGAAGCTTTCTTT.

The chain employs TRBV28 and TRBJ1-2; 8 nucleotides agree with TRBD1. After removal of 4 bases from V and 4 bases from J, the junction contained 8 bases not matched to a gene. The CDR3 is 15 residues long. From germline, CDR1 is MDHEN and CDR2 SYDVKM. The CDR3 DNA reads TGTGCCAGCAGTTCAGGGGGCAGGGGGGTCTATGGCTACACCTTC. It translates to CASSSGGRGVYGYTF.

Ten or more counts support this clonotype. The gene calls are TRBV28 and TRBJ2-3; 9 bases agree with TRBD2. CDR1 is MDHEN and CDR2 is SYDVKM in the germline V gene. Losses at the gene ends were 7 bases for V and 2 bases for J; bases not matched to a gene: 10. This CDR3 spans 16 amino acids. CDR3 coding DNA: TGTGCCAGCACCGTGCCGGGACTAGCTCTCACAGATACGCAGTATTTT. This encodes CASTVPGLALTDTQYF.

This clonotype was seen repeatedly, ten times or more. This chain links TRBV6-2 or TRBV6-3 with TRBJ2-1, with 9 bases aligning to TRBD1. Trimming cost V 8 bases and J 5 bases; bases outside gene matches: 7. Germline V CDR1 and CDR2: MNHEY, SVGEGT. This CDR3 is 14 amino acids long. CDR3 DNA sequence: TGTGCCAGCTGTTCTAGGACAGGGGACAATGAGCAGTTCTTC. Translation: CASCSRTGDNEQFF.

V gene TRBV5-1 combines with J gene TRBJ2-2; 8 bases map to TRBD2. Per the germline V gene, CDR1 is SGHRS and CDR2 is YFSETQ. J gave up 6 bases and V 0 bases, and 10 bases lay outside the gene matches. The CDR3 has 17 residues. Here the CDR3 reads CASSLASGGYFSGELFF. The CDR3 coding sequence is TGCGCCAGCAGCTTGGCAAGCGGGGGTTATTTCTCCGGGGAGCTGTTTTTT.

About this clonotype itself: A much larger clone differs from this one at a single base, so this may be a read error. The V call is TRBV29-1, the J call TRBJ1-1; a possible D gene is TRBD1 (6 bases). The CDR3 runs 14 residues. Germline V lookup: CDR1 SQVTM, CDR2 ANQGSEA. Trimming stripped 3 bases from V and 10 bases from J, with 21 bases between. The CDR3 bases are TGCAGCGTTGATAAAAGGGGGGTTTTGGCTGGAGCTTTCTTT. Protein product: CSVDKRGVLAGAFF. The variable domain in full, completed from reference TRBV29-1 and TRBJ1-1, reads SAVISQKPSRDICQRGTSLTIQCQVDSQVTMMFWYRQQPGQSLTLIATANQGSEATYESGFVIDKFPISRPNLTFSTLTVSNMSPEDSSIYLCSVDKRGVLAGAFFGQGTRLTVV.

This clonotype has at least ten counts. The chain combines TRBV9 with TRBJ1-1; the D is unclear. Looked up from germline, CDR1 is SGDLS and CDR2 is YYNGEE. The CDR3 spans 14 residues. V dropped 2 bases and J dropped 4 bases, with 12 bases sitting between them. This CDR3 reads CASSVKVFSTEAFF. The CDR3 DNA reads as TGTGCCAGCAGCGTTAAGGTGTTTAGCACTGAAGCTTTCTTT. Using reference TRBV9 and TRBJ1-1 for the parts outside the CDR3, the full variable domain is DSGVTQTPKHLITATGQRVTLRCSPRSGDLSVYWYQQSLDQGLQFLIQYYNGEERAKGNILERFSAQQFPDLHSELNLSSLELGDSALYFCASSVKVFSTEAFFGQGTRLTVV.

The sample holds a few counts of this clonotype. The chain is built from TRBV12-3 or TRBV12-4 and TRBJ1-2, with D possibly matching TRBD1 (6 bases). The V end lost 3 bases, the J end lost 8 bases, and 13 bases lay between the germline ends. There are 13 residues in the CDR3. The CDR3 sequence: CASSFRQGSGYTF. The CDR3 DNA reads TGTGCCAGCAGTTTTCGGCAGGGGAGCGGCTACACCTTC.

The V and J genes are TRBV7-2 and TRBJ1-2; no clear D gene. Germline V gene data show CDR1 as SGHTA and CDR2 as FQGNSA. Deletions cut 5 bases from V and 1 base from J, with 11 bases between. The CDR3 is 14 residues long. The CDR3 DNA reads TGTGCCAGCAGCGGGGAGGGCGGTAACTATGGCTACACCTTC. Translation: CASSGEGGNYGYTF.

This clonotype was picked up many times. The genes are TRBV29-1 and TRBJ1-2; 7 bases agree with TRBD1. This CDR3 region has 14 residues. V trimming: 3 bases; J trimming: 1 base; junction bases outside the gene matches: 5. Germline V gives CDR1 SQVTM, CDR2 ANQGSEA. The CDR3 region has the DNA TGCAGCGTTGAGCTCCGGGACAGTAACTATGGCTACACCTTC. It yields the protein CSVELRDSNYGYTF.

V usage is TRBV6-6 and J usage is TRBJ2-1; TRBD1 matches 7 bases. Germline assignment: CDR1 MNHNY and CDR2 SVGAGI (reference sequence). J lost 8 bases, V lost 6 bases, and 7 bases had no gene match. CDR3 length equals 13 residues. Here the CDR3 reads CASSRQGGDEQFF. The CDR3 nucleotides read TGTGCCAGCAGCCGACAGGGCGGCGATGAGCAGTTCTTC.

This clonotype was detected once. The rearrangement links TRBV5-1 to TRBJ1-5; D remains ambiguous. Germline CDR1 is SGHRS and CDR2 is YFSETQ. The CDR3 is 13 amino acids. Trimming took off 4 bases at V and 7 bases at J, with 12 bases between the two ends. The CDR3 is CASSDGPGQPQHF. The CDR3 bases are TGCGCCAGCAGCGACGGACCGGGGCAGCCCCAGCATTTT.

The chain carries TRBV2 and TRBJ2-5; no clear D. Trimming stripped 3 bases from V and 1 base from J, with 9 bases between. The CDR3 contains 14 residues. Germline V gene data show CDR1 as SNHLY and CDR2 as FYNNEI. The DNA of the CDR3 is TGTGCCAGCAGTGAGAACACAGCCCAAGAGACCCAGTACTTC. Translated: CASSENTAQETQYF.

The chain recombines TRBV12-3 or TRBV12-4 with TRBJ2-7; perhaps TRBD1 as D (6 bases). The CDR3 has 15 amino acids. V dropped 6 bases and J dropped 7 bases, with 22 bases sitting between them. In DNA, the CDR3 is TGTGCCAGCAGCCCCCAGGGGCCGGGGTTCGGAGAGCAGTACTTC. Translation gives CASSPQGPGFGEQYF.

V usage is TRBV6-6 and J usage is TRBJ1-2, with D possibly TRBD1 on 6 matching bases. V dropped 2 bases and J dropped 4 bases, with 8 bases sitting between them. The germline V gene encodes CDR1 MNHNY and CDR2 SVGAGI (reference sequence). The CDR3 spans 13 residues. The CDR3 nucleotides are TGTGCCAGCAGTTACGAAGGGGGCTATGGCTACACCTTC. Protein: CASSYEGGYGYTF.

This clonotype has ten or more counts. The J gene is TRBJ2-5, the V gene TRBV20-1; D is uncertain. Germline CDR1 reads DFQATT; CDR2 reads SNEGSKA (reference sequence). V was clipped by 6 bases and J by 5 bases, with 19 bases between them. This CDR3 has 14 amino acids. The CDR3 DNA reads as TGCAGTGCCCCAACAGACGTCCTCGGGGAGACCCAGTACTTC. Translation: CSAPTDVLGETQYF.

This clonotype was seen only a few times. This chain joins TRBV7-2 and TRBJ1-1, with TRBD1 identical over 9 bases. J was trimmed by 5 bases and V by 4 bases; bases with no gene match: 5. Germline V gene sequence: CDR1 SGHTA, CDR2 FQGNSA. The CDR3 is 14 residues long. The CDR3, as DNA: TGTGCCAGCAGCTCTGGGGACAGGGCAACTGAAGCTTTCTTT. It codes for CASSSGDRATEAFF. The variable domain in full, completed from reference TRBV7-2 and TRBJ1-1, reads GAGVSQSPSNKVTEKGKDVELRCDPISGHTALYWYRQSLGQGLEFLIYFQGNSAPDKSGLPSDRFSAERTGGSVSTLTIQRTQQEDSAVYLCASSSGDRATEAFFGQGTRLTVV.

J is TRBJ1-3 and V is TRBV13; a possible D gene is TRBD1 (6 bases). This CDR3 has 15 amino acids. V shed 5 bases and J shed 7 bases, with 18 bases lying between them. CDR1 PRHDT and CDR2 FYEKMQ come from the germline V gene (reference sequence). The CDR3 spells CASSVGRGLWNTIYF. CDR3 nucleotides: TGTGCCAGCAGCGTTGGCAGGGGTTTGTGGAACACCATATATTTT.

This chain connects TRBV28 to TRBJ1-3; possible D gene TRBD1, 5 bases. The length of the CDR3 is 15 residues. Germline loops: CDR1 MDHEN, CDR2 SYDVKM. Between the trimmed V and J ends, which lost 2 bases and 2 bases, there was a span of 10 bases. For the CDR3, the DNA is TGTGCCAGCAGTTTACAGGGCTTAGCTGGAAACACCATATATTTT. Translation gives CASSLQGLAGNTIYF.

Concerning this clonotype: One junction end disagrees with the germline gene, perhaps due to a read error. The V call is TRBV29-1, the J call TRBJ1-5; D uncertain. The CDR3 spans 13 residues. CDR1 is SQVTM and CDR2 is ANQGSEA in the germline V gene. The CDR3 loop reads CGVNVGLGEPQHF. The CDR3 nucleotides read TGCGGCGTCAACGTGGGCCTCGGGGAGCCCCAGCATTTT.